Following are 2 T cell receptor beta chains from one sample sequenced in a study of T-cell reconstitution after alpha-beta-depleted transplantation in children. Preparation of the TCRbeta library was carried out with unique molecular identifiers. TCRdb fed the PCR reads into MiXCR, producing one record per CDR3 protein. The sample lists 300,000 to 400,000 distinct CDR3 sequences; 13% were seen once. This specimen was PBMCs, taken from the stem cell graft. These receptors originate from a human donor who donated a stem cell graft to a child with Fanconi anemia.

This clonotype occurred many times. The chain uses TRBV6-1 and TRBJ1-5; tentative D call: TRBD1 (6 bases). This CDR3 spans 14 amino acids. Germline V gene data show CDR1 as MNHNS and CDR2 as SASEGT. V was cut by 3 bases and J by 0 bases, with 6 bases left in between. Written as DNA, the CDR3 is TGTGCCAGCAGTGAGACAGGTAGCAATCAGCCCCAGCATTTT. This codes for CASSETGSNQPQHF.

This clonotype was counted many times. The rearrangement links TRBV7-9 to TRBJ2-2, with D hard to call. V shed 4 bases and J shed 3 bases, with 9 bases lying between them. The CDR3 spans 14 residues. Germline CDR1 SEHNR, CDR2 FQNEAQ (reference sequence). The CDR3 sequence: CASSSGGDTGELFF. In nucleotides, the CDR3 is TGTGCCAGCAGCTCGGGTGGTGACACCGGGGAGCTGTTTTTT.